Below are 25 T cell receptor beta chains sequenced from a single sample in a study of blood T cells in healthy people across ages. Sample-barcoded 5' priming and a J-beta primer mix drove a second PCR of roughly 7 to 11 cycles. MiXCR was run by TCRdb on the 5' RACE reads, yielding one entry per CDR3 protein. The sample yields about 290,000 distinct CDR3 sequences, around 30% seen once. The sequencing input was blood. The origin of the receptors is a woman aged 70 to 79 in good health.

This clonotype was seen a few times. The chain combines TRBV5-1 with TRBJ1-1, with 7 bases that match TRBD1. V shed 4 bases and J 8 bases; nucleotides not matched to a gene: 5. The CDR3 spans 12 residues. CDR1 is SGHRS and CDR2 is YFSETQ in the germline V gene. The CDR3 region is CASSRDRVEAFF. The CDR3 DNA reads as TGCGCCAGCAGCCGAGACAGGGTCGAAGCTTTCTTT. The variable domain in full, with the rest retrieved from reference TRBV5-1 and TRBJ1-1, is KAGVTQTPRYLIKTRGQQVTLSCSPISGHRSVSWYQQTPGQGLQFLFEYFSETQRNKGNFPGRFSGRQFSNSRSEMNVSTLELGDSALYLCASSRDRVEAFFGQGTRLTVV.

The chain has TRBV5-1 and TRBJ1-2; a possible D gene is TRBD1 (5 bases). The CDR3 runs 15 residues. Trimming removed 0 bases at V and 5 bases at J, with 14 bases between. The germline CDR1 and CDR2 sequences are SGHRS and YFSETQ. CDR3 sequence (DNA): TGCGCCAGCAGCTTGGCAGGCGGGGCTGAATATGGCTACACCTTC. Protein sequence: CASSLAGGAEYGYTF.

J is TRBJ2-3 and V is TRBV27; unclear D gene. The V and J ends lost 5 bases and 2 bases respectively, with 17 bases between them. CDR3 size: 16 residues. The germline V gene encodes CDR1 MNHEY and CDR2 SMNVEV (reference sequence). This CDR3 reads CASSPQALTNTDTQYF. Written as DNA, the CDR3 is TGTGCCAGCAGTCCCCAAGCCCTTACTAACACAGATACGCAGTATTTT.

This clonotype was detected a few times. This sequence joins TRBV20-1 and TRBJ1-5; D unresolved. The germline CDR1 and CDR2 sequences are DFQATT and SNEGSKA (reference sequence). The CDR3 runs to 15 residues. V lost 0 bases and J lost 1, with 10 bases in between. CDR3 sequence reads: CSARDHQTSNQPQHF. Written as DNA, the CDR3 is TGCAGTGCTAGAGATCACCAGACAAGCAATCAGCCCCAGCATTTT.

The chain joins TRBV19 to TRBJ2-5; 7 bases agree with TRBD2. V trimming: 9 bases; J trimming: 11 bases; junction bases outside the gene matches: 0. There are 8 residues in the CDR3. Germline V gene lookup returns CDR1 LNHDA and CDR2 SQIVND (reference sequence). DNA for the CDR3: TGTGCCAGGCGGGGGCAGTACTTC. Translating gives CARRGQYF.

This clonotype showed up just a few times. The chain is built from TRBV7-8 and TRBJ2-5; D remains unclear. The CDR3 totals 13 residues. Trimming took 4 bases from V and 1 from J, leaving 7 bases between them. Per germline, CDR1 SGHVS and CDR2 FQNEAQ. The CDR3 sequence: CASSSLGQETQYF. The CDR3 region has the DNA TGTGCCAGCAGCTCGCTGGGCCAAGAGACCCAGTACTTC.

This clonotype was seen a few times. The gene calls are TRBV7-9 and TRBJ2-7; perhaps TRBD2 as D (5 bases). Between the trimmed V and J ends, which lost 1 base and 2 bases, there was a span of 15 bases. The CDR3 sequence is 16 residues long. Germline V lookup: CDR1 SEHNR, CDR2 FQNEAQ (reference sequence). CDR3 DNA sequence: TGTGCCAGCAGCTTAGATTTCAGCGGCTCACCCTACGAGCAGTACTTC. Encoded protein: CASSLDFSGSPYEQYF.

The chain has TRBV28 and TRBJ2-7; TRBD1 aligns across 10 bases. The CDR3 is 16 amino acids. V lost 8 bases to trimming and J lost 2 bases; unmatched junction nucleotides: 12. Looked up from germline, CDR1 is MDHEN and CDR2 is SYDVKM. The CDR3 DNA is TGTGCCAGCTCCCCCGATCCGGGACAGGGGCCCTACGAGCAGTACTTC. Its translation is CASSPDPGQGPYEQYF.

This clonotype was detected a few times. The chain employs TRBV5-1 and TRBJ2-5; 8 bases map to TRBD1. Looked up from germline, CDR1 is SGHRS and CDR2 is YFSETQ. CDR3 length: 14 amino acids. The trim removed 3 bases at V and 4 bases at J, leaving 5 bases unmatched. CDR3 in amino acids: CASSSSGGRETQYF. The CDR3, as DNA: TGCGCCAGCAGCTCGTCAGGGGGCCGAGAGACCCAGTACTTC.

There are a few counts of this clonotype. The chain recombines TRBV24-1 with TRBJ1-1, with 7 nucleotides matching TRBD1. After removal of 6 bases from V and 6 bases from J, the junction contained 6 bases not matched to a gene. The CDR3 has 13 residues. CDR1 is KGHDR, CDR2 SFDVKD, per germline. The CDR3 sequence is CATSKTGVAEAFF. CDR3 bases: TGTGCCACCAGTAAAACAGGGGTGGCTGAAGCTTTCTTT.

This clonotype was detected once. V and J are TRBV20-1 and TRBJ2-4, with D uncertain. Germline lookup yields CDR1 DFQATT and CDR2 SNEGSKA (reference sequence). Trimming stripped 1 base from V and 3 bases from J, with 7 bases between. This CDR3 contains 13 residues. Here the CDR3 reads CSARGVGKNIQYF. Written as DNA, the CDR3 is TGCAGTGCTAGAGGTGTGGGCAAAAACATTCAGTACTTC.

Of note for this clonotype: No conserved phenylalanine or tryptophan is present at the end of the CDR3, so a read error is the likely explanation. The chain links TRBV12-3 or TRBV12-4 to TRBJ2-3; D not resolved. The CDR3 length is 15 residues. CDR3 region: CASSFQAVRPDAQYS. The DNA of the CDR3 is TGTGCCAGCAGTTTCCAGGCAGTGAGGCCAGATGCGCAGTATTCC.

The chain joins TRBV20-1 to TRBJ2-3; the D gene is possibly TRBD1 (6 bases). From germline, CDR1 is DFQATT and CDR2 SNEGSKA (reference sequence). The ends were cut back, 6 bases at V and 5 bases at J, with 15 bases in the middle. The length of the CDR3 is 13 residues. CDR3 region: CSAPRGPGDTQYF. CDR3 nucleotides: TGCAGTGCCCCCAGGGGCCCCGGAGATACGCAGTATTTT.

The chain couples TRBV5-6 to TRBJ2-2; D gene ambiguous. V was cut by 0 bases and J by 4 bases, with 13 bases left in between. The CDR3 has 16 residues. Germline assignment: CDR1 SGHDT and CDR2 YYEEEE. CDR3 nucleotides: TGTGCCAGCAGCTTGGATGAGACCGATGGCACCGGGGAGCTGTTTTTT. Its protein is CASSLDETDGTGELFF.

This clonotype was found a few times. The J gene is TRBJ1-6, the V gene TRBV6-5; 7 nucleotides agree with TRBD1. Germline V gives CDR1 MNHEY, CDR2 SVGAGI. J lost 12 bases, V lost 3 bases, and 20 bases had no gene match. The CDR3 consists of 18 residues. Written as DNA, the CDR3 is TGTGCCAGCAGTTATTCCCCGACTTTCTCGGACAGGCGGAAACCCCTCCACTTT. Translating gives CASSYSPTFSDRRKPLHF.

The J gene is TRBJ2-7, the V gene TRBV20-1; 13 bases line up with TRBD2. The DNA end is more similar to TRBJ2-5, so the J call may be wrong. The CDR3 length is 16 residues. Germline V lookup: CDR1 DFQATT, CDR2 SNEGSKA (reference sequence). CDR3 sequence: CSATPGRTSGRETQYF. CDR3 DNA sequence: TGCAGTGCCACCCCAGGGCGGACTAGCGGGAGAGAGACCCAGTACTTC.

The chain links TRBV7-3 to TRBJ2-5; TRBD1 agrees at 8 bases. The J call may not be correct, given that the DNA end is closer to TRBJ2-1. Germline assignment: CDR1 SGHTA and CDR2 FQGTGA. This CDR3 region has 15 residues. The CDR3 coding sequence is TGTGCCAGCAGCCTCACCGGGACAGGCTTGAATGAGCAGTTCTTC. It specifies CASSLTGTGLNEQFF.

This clonotype appeared a few times. V gene TRBV12-3 or TRBV12-4 combines with J gene TRBJ2-3; D is uncertain. With 5 bases removed from V and 2 bases from J, the gap between germline ends came to 11 bases. The CDR3 is made up of 14 amino acids. Here the CDR3 DNA reads TGTGCCAGCAGTCCCCAGGCCATCACAGATACGCAGTATTTT. It translates to CASSPQAITDTQYF.

The rearrangement uses TRBV24-1 and TRBJ2-1; no reliable D call. Germline V gene lookup returns CDR1 KGHDR and CDR2 SFDVKD. The CDR3 is made up of 14 amino acids. With 3 bases removed from V and 2 bases from J, the gap between germline ends came to 7 bases. CDR3 sequence (DNA): TGTGCCACCAGTGATGGCCTAGCCTACAATGAGCAGTTCTTC. It translates to CATSDGLAYNEQFF.

The gene calls are TRBV28 and TRBJ1-1; D may be TRBD1 (5 bases). This CDR3 comprises 13 residues. Between the trimmed V and J ends, which lost 6 bases and 4 bases, there was a span of 12 bases. Germline-derived CDR1 and CDR2 are MDHEN and SYDVKM. CDR3 region: CASSPGTGTEAFF. The CDR3, as DNA: TGTGCCAGCAGCCCGGGAACAGGCACTGAAGCTTTCTTT.

This clonotype was counted only a few times. This sequence joins TRBV24-1 and TRBJ2-5, with D perhaps TRBD2 (6 bases). The CDR3 extends over 17 amino acids. V was pared by 5 bases and J by 5 bases, with 23 bases between. CDR1 is KGHDR and CDR2 is SFDVKD in the germline V gene. The CDR3 protein is CATSVASGLHASETQYF. The CDR3 nucleotides are TGTGCCACCAGTGTGGCGTCGGGACTTCACGCGTCTGAGACCCAGTACTTC.

The chain employs TRBV28 and TRBJ1-2, with D possibly being TRBD1 (6 bases). Germline CDR1 is MDHEN and CDR2 is SYDVKM. The CDR3 is 16 residues long. The V end was cut by 6 bases, the J end by 4 bases, with 21 bases between. CDR3 in amino acids: CASSPESGASFYGYTF. Written as DNA, the CDR3 is TGTGCCAGCAGCCCAGAGTCAGGGGCCAGTTTCTATGGCTACACCTTC.

This rearrangement joins TRBV14 to TRBJ2-3, with 7 bases aligning to TRBD2. The CDR3 sequence is 15 residues long. CDR1 and CDR2 (germline): SGHDN, FVKESK. V lost 2 bases, J lost 1 base, and 3 bases stayed unmatched. The CDR3 bases are TGTGCCAGCAGCCAACTAGCGGCACGCACAGATACGCAGTATTTT. Encoded protein: CASSQLAARTDTQYF.

The chain combines TRBV20-1 with TRBJ2-7, with a possible D match to TRBD2 (6 bases). Germline CDR1 DFQATT, CDR2 SNEGSKA (reference sequence). The CDR3 contains 14 residues. The V and J ends lost 4 bases and 1 base respectively, with 14 bases between them. The CDR3 coding sequence is TGCAGTGCTAAAGCTAGCGCCCCATCCTACGAGCAGTACTTC. Protein sequence: CSAKASAPSYEQYF.

This clonotype was seen a handful of times. This chain joins TRBV28 and TRBJ1-2; tentatively, D is TRBD1 (5 bases). This CDR3 is built from 14 residues. The V and J ends lost 2 bases and 3 bases respectively, with 10 bases between them. CDR1 is MDHEN and CDR2 is SYDVKM in the germline V gene. As DNA, the CDR3 is TGTGCCAGCAGTTTAATTCAGGGACACTATGGCTACACCTTC. It encodes CASSLIQGHYGYTF.